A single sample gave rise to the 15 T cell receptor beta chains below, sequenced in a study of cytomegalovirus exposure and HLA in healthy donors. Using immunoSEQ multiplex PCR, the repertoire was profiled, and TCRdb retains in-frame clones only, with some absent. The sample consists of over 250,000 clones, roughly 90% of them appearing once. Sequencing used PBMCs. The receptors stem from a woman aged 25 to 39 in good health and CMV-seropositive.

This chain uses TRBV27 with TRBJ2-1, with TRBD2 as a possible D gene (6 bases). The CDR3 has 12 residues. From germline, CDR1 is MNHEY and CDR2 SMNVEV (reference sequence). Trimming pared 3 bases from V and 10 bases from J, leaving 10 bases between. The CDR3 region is CASSFWGGEQFF. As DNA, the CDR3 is TGTGCCAGCAGTTTCTGGGGAGGCGAGCAGTTCTTC.

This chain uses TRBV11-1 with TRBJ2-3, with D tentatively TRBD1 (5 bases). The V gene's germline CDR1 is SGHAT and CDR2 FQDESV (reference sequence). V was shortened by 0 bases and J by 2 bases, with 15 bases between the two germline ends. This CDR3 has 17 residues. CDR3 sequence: CASSLAGQGPFTDTQYF. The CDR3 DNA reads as TGTGCCAGCAGCTTAGCCGGACAAGGGCCCTTCACAGATACGCAGTATTTT. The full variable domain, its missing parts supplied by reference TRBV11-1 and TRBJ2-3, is EAEVAQSPRYKITEKSQAVAFWCDPISGHATLYWYRQILGQGPELLVQFQDESVVDDSQLPKDRFSAERLKGVDSTLKIQPAELGDSAMYLCASSLAGQGPFTDTQYFGPGTRLTVL.

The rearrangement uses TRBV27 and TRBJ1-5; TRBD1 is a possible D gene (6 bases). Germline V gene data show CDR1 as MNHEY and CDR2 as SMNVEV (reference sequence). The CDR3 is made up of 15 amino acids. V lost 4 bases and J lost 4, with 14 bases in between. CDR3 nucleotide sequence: TGTGCCAGCAGTTATGGAAGGGGGGTTAATCAGCCCCAGCATTTT. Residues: CASSYGRGVNQPQHF.

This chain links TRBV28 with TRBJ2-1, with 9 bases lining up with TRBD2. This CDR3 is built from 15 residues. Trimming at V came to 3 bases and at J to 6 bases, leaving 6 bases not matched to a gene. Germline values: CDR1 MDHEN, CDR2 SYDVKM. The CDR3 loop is CASSLLAGEGNEQFF. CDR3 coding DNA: TGTGCCAGCAGTTTGTTAGCGGGAGAAGGCAATGAGCAGTTCTTC.

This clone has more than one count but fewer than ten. DNA for the CDR3: TGTGCCAGCAGCCTAGGTGGGACAGGCGCCCAAGAGACCCAGTACTTC. This translates into CASSLGGTGAQETQYF. V usage is TRBV28 and J usage is TRBJ2-5; TRBD1 matches 8 bases. This CDR3 spans 16 amino acids. Germline assignment: CDR1 MDHEN and CDR2 SYDVKM. J lost 1 base, V lost 6 bases, and 10 bases had no gene match.

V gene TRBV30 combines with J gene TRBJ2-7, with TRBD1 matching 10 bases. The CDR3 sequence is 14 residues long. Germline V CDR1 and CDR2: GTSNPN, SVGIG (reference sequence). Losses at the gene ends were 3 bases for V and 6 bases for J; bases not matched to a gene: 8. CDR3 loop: CAWSTGTGVLEQYF. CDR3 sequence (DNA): TGTGCCTGGAGCACCGGGACAGGGGTTCTCGAGCAGTACTTC. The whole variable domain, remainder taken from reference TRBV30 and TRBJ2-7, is SQTIHQWPATLVQPVGSPLSLECTVEGTSNPNLYWYRQAAGRGLQLLFYSVGIGQISSEVPQNLSASRPQDRQFILSSKKLLLSDSGFYLCAWSTGTGVLEQYFGPGTRLTVT.

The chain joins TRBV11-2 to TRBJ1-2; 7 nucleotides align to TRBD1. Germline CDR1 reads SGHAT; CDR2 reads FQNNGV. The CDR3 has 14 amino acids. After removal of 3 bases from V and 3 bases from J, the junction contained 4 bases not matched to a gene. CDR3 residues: CASSLMTGHYGYTF. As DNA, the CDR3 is TGTGCCAGCAGCTTGATGACAGGGCACTATGGCTACACCTTC.

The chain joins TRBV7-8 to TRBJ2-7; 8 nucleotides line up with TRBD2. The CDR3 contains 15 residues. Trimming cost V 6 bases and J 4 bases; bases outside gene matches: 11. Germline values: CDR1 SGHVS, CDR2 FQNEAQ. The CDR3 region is CASRPREGQKYEQYF. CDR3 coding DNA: TGTGCCAGCAGACCTCGGGAGGGCCAAAAGTACGAGCAGTACTTC.

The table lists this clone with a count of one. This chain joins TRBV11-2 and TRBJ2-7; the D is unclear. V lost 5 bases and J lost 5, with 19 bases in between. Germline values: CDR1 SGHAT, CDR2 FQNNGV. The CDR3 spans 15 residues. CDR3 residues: CASSPQSRAQNEQYF. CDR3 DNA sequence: TGTGCCAGCAGCCCTCAGTCCCGGGCCCAAAACGAGCAGTACTTC.

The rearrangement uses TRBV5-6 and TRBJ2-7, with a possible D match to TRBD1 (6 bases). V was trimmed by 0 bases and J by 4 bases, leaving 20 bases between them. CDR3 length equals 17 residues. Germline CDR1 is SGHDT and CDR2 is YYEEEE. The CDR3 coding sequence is TGTGCCAGCAGCTTGGGCTCAACCTGGACAGTCCTATACGAGCAGTACTTC. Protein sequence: CASSLGSTWTVLYEQYF.

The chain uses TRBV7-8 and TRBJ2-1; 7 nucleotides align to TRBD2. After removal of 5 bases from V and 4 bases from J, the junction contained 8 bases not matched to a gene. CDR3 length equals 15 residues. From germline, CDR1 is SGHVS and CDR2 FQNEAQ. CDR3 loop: CASSVTGTNYNEQFF. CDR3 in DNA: TGTGCCAGCAGCGTTACCGGGACTAATTACAATGAGCAGTTCTTC.

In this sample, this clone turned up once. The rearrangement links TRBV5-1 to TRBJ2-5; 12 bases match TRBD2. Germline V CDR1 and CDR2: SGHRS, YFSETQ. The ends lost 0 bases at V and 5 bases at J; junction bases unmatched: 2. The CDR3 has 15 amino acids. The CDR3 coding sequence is TGCGCCAGCAGCTTGGGACTAGCGGGAGTGGAGACCCAGTACTTC. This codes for CASSLGLAGVETQYF.

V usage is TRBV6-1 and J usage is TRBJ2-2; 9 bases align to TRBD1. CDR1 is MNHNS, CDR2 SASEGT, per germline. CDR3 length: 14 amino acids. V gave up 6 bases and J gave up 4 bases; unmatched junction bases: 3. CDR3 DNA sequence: TGTGCCAGCAGGAGGACAGGGGCCACCGGGGAGCTGTTTTTT. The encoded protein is CASRRTGATGELFF.

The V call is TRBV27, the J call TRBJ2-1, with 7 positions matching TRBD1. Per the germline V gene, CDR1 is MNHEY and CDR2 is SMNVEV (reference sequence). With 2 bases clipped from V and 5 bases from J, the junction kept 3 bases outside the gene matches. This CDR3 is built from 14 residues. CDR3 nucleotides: TGTGCCAGCAGTTTAAGTACAGGGGACAATGAGCAGTTCTTC. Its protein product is CASSLSTGDNEQFF.

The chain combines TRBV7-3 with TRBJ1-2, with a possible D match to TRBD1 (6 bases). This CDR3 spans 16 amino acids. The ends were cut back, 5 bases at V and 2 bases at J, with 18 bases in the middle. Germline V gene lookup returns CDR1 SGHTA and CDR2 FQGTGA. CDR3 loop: CASSPLNLTGNYGYTF. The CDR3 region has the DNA TGTGCCAGCAGCCCCCTAAACCTGACAGGCAACTATGGCTACACCTTC.